Described below is a single TCR beta chain sequence and its context. Antigen specificity is unknown. The data originate from a study of CD8 T cells in ankylosing spondylitis. The study, taken as a whole, reports: Significantly higher representation of disease-linked clones was reported for matched ankylosing spondylitis synovial fluid. Ankylosing spondylitis blood appeared to carry a characteristic TCR beta motif of roughly 8 highly homologous variants. Disease-associated clonotypes exhibited CD8+ identity and were relatively infrequent in peripheral blood. Existing reports had already noted some motif variants in reactive arthritis synovial fluid and blood.

V lost 3 bases, J lost 5 bases, and 1 base stayed unmatched. The CDR3 is 14 amino acids. The TCR beta libraries were generated through quantitative 5'-RACE incorporating molecular barcodes. TCRdb processed the 5' RACE reads anew with MiXCR; each CDR3 protein has one entry. The sample lists around 450,000 distinct CDR3 sequences; more than 25% were seen once. Sequenced: blood, either unsorted or a sorted T cell fraction (not recorded which). The receptor's source is a male donor with ankylosing spondylitis. This chain joins TRBV12-3 or TRBV12-4 and TRBJ2-3, with TRBD2 matching 11 bases. CDR3 region: CASSFSGRGDTQYF. The CDR3 nucleotides read TGTGCCAGCAGTTTTAGCGGGAGGGGAGATACGCAGTATTTT.